The subject of this entry is one T cell receptor (beta chain). The antigen this receptor binds is unknown. Base qualities are not at hand, and no much larger clone is one base apart. This record belongs to a study of shared clonotypes between healthy human individuals (TCRdb year 2020). Regarding the complete study: The cohort comprised two women and three men aged 18 to 49 years. For each donor, three plates each were used for CD4 naive and CD4 memory, two plates were used for CD8 naive, and one plate was used for CD8 memory. To estimate repertoire size and how much clonotypes are shared between individuals, the study performed deep sequencing of blood TCR repertoires from a handful of healthy adults. Libraries were prepared and TCR repertoires were sequenced by different laboratories using diverse techniques, in order to increase sequencing depth and limit assay-specific biases. Each donor's leukapheresis produced roughly between about 0.9 and 9.5 billion PBMCs.

For the CD8 naive samples, CD45RO-negative cells were positively selected for CCR7, yielding a CD45RA+CCR7+ population from which TemRA cells were excluded. The donors were healthy, HIV-negative adults who had no recently reported acute infections or vaccinations. Every donor was a Caucasian adult living in Nashville, Tennessee, USA. Blood was obtained by leukapheresis, after which PBMCs were separated by Ficoll-Histopaque density gradient centrifugation and cryopreserved in liquid nitrogen vapor phase. Purity and quantity of every magnetically sorted T cell population were checked by analytical flow cytometry. Genomic DNA was isolated from every sorted fraction and measured by UV absorbance on a Nanodrop 2000c. Using the deep immunoSEQ assay, TCR CDR3 regions were amplified from genomic DNA by multiplex PCR. Extracted genomic DNA from each cell subset was distributed evenly across all wells of several immunoSEQ 96-well plates, and each plate was treated as a replicate. For sorted subsets, 150 to 250 ng genomic DNA, equal to about 30,000 T cell genomes, was loaded into each replicate PCR. Purified libraries were quantified with a Qubit 3.0 fluorometer, sized on a Bioanalyzer 2100, and re-quantified with the KAPA Library Quantification kit. Every immunoSEQ 96-well plate was sequenced on a dedicated single-read 150-cycle Illumina NextSeq 550 flow cell. As for how the authors treated the data: Because only junctional sequences without quality scores were contained in the immunoSEQ output, filtering matching that applied to full-length reads could not be performed. Sequences were annotated with PyIR, a Python wrapper for IgBLAST v1.9, and V/J genes and CDR3 were assigned using IMGT germline references. Reads with weak V/J assignments (E-value above 1e-6), missing CDR3, stop codons, out-of-frame junctions, or ambiguous translated residues were removed. V3J clonotypes were defined as sequences sharing the same inferred V gene, J gene, and CDR3 amino acid sequence. Percentage overlap between repertoires was computed as shared unique clonotypes divided by the size of the smaller repertoire. Three approaches were used to assess repertoire richness: RTK rarefaction, the Chao1 estimator, and Recon v2.1 estimates of unobserved clonotypes. OLGA was used to compute generation probabilities for all TCRbeta clonotypes that the gDNA method yielded from several donors. In TCRdb, the immuneACCESS table is reduced to in-frame sequences with V and J assigned. These tables do not hold every clone; where another copy was compared, an unresolved V gene accounts for under half, and the others remain unexplained. V and J calls and clone size follow that table, whereas D and trimming were derived from the DNA. In all, the sample holds some 1,900,000 clones, and about 95% of those were seen once. Roughly 1% of the sample rests with the top ten.

What the authors observed across the whole study: Pairwise subsampling led to the expectation that sequencing depth would affect the degree of clonotype sharing among donors. Higher generation probabilities were observed for clonotypes shared by all four sorted-subset donors than for non-shared clonotypes. Because the study included a small number of donors, the genetic and exposure-history diversity represented was limited. Estimated clonotype richness was generally larger for naive than for memory subsets. Across a handful of donors, 5% to 6% of naive CD4, roughly 3.5% of naive CD8, 2.3% of memory CD4, and approximately 0.4% of memory CD8 clonotypes were shared. Only blood was sampled, and tissue TCR repertoires likely differ from those in blood. Even with the large sequencing depth, rarefaction of the sorted-subset datasets indicated that sequencing was incomplete.

Including the terminal cysteine and phenylalanine, the CDR3 comprises 16 residues. The retained sequence is limited to the CDR3, 48 bases, with the frame set at the first base. The germline V gene encodes CDR1 MDHEN and CDR2 SYDVKM. V lost 2 bases and J lost 3 bases; the stretch between them is 11 bases long. The sequence derives from a man between 18 and 29 years old in good health. The sample consisted of naive CD8+ T cells sorted from blood. This specimen's cell subset or site label, interpreted: CD45RA+CCR7+. The receptor chain draws on TRBV28 and TRBJ2-6, with no reliable assignment of the D segment. The DNA reads TGTGCCAGCAGTTTACGGTCAGCTTATGGGGCCAACGTCCTGACTTTC. Its product reads: CASSLRSAYGANVLTF.